This TCR beta chain was sequenced for a study of a mutant IDH1 vaccine in newly diagnosed glioma. As concerns this clone: Its target is not known.

TCRdb keeps only in-frame clones here, not all; method: immunoSEQ multiplex PCR. In the table there are about 25,000 clones, about three quarters of which are singletons. This CDR3 is built from 20 residues. Per the germline V gene, CDR1 is MNHEY and CDR2 is SMNVEV (reference sequence). Unmatched junction bases numbered 16, after V lost 5 bases and J lost 0 bases. Time point meaning: week 5, during vaccination. One vaccine dose held 300 ug of mutant IDH1 20-mer peptide and came with topical imiquimod. The chain combines TRBV27 with TRBJ2-7, with 13 positions matching TRBD2. The receptor's source is a man in his forties with glioma. The material was PBMCs, obtained from a glioma patient whose treatment included an IDH1 peptide vaccine. Written as DNA, the CDR3 is TGTGCCAGCAGTCTCTACCAGCCGGGACTAGCGGGGAGAACCTCCTACGAGCAGTACTTC. It codes for CASSLYQPGLAGRTSYEQYF.